A selection of T cell receptor beta chains follows, all from one sample in a study of OX40 agonist ivuxolimab in advanced cancers. The data were produced by immunoSEQ multiplex PCR, yet TCRdb's version contains in-frame clones alone and is incomplete. The table records tens of thousands of clones, around 86% of them present only once. The input for sequencing was CD4+ or CD8+ T cells sorted from blood, taken in a trial of the OX40 agonist ivuxolimab. Every receptor here comes from an adult with an advanced solid tumor such as melanoma, head and neck, liver or kidney cancer. The CDR3 runs from the conserved cysteine through the conserved F or W. D genes are given only for firm matches. The listing skips clone size in some rows; elsewhere it reads once, few, many or a size class.

j_gene: TRBJ2-5; abundance: .; d_gene: TRBD2; v_gene: TRBV7-8; CDR3nt: TGTGCCAGCAGCTCCCCTCGACTAGCGGGGGGTAGGGAGACCCAGTACTTC; CDR3aa: CASSSPRLAGGRETQYF
j_gene: TRBJ1-6; abundance: .; d_gene: .; v_gene: TRBV29-1; CDR3nt: TGCAGCGTTGCAGGGCTCAACGGGGTTCAGGGTGGACCCCTCCACTTT; CDR3aa: CSVAGLNGVQGGPLHF
j_gene: TRBJ1-5; abundance: .; d_gene: TRBD1; v_gene: TRBV6-5; CDR3nt: TGTGCCAGCAGTTTAGAACAGGGGTTCGGTCAGCCCCAGCATTTT; CDR3aa: CASSLEQGFGQPQHF
j_gene: TRBJ2-7; abundance: .; d_gene: TRBD1; v_gene: TRBV7-2; CDR3nt: TGTGCCAGCAGCTCCCGGGACAGGGCCTACGAGCAGTACTTC; CDR3aa: CASSSRDRAYEQYF
j_gene: TRBJ2-2; abundance: .; d_gene: .; v_gene: TRBV6-4; CDR3nt: TGTGCCAGCAGAATACAGGGGAACACCGGGGAGCTGTTTTTT; CDR3aa: CASRIQGNTGELFF
j_gene: TRBJ2-7; abundance: .; d_gene: .; v_gene: TRBV5-5; CDR3nt: TGTGCCAGCAGTAATCCAGGCCCAGAGCAGTACTTC; CDR3aa: CASSNPGPEQYF
j_gene: TRBJ2-3; abundance: .; d_gene: .; v_gene: TRBV29-1; CDR3nt: TGCAGCGTTGAAGATTGGGGAAGGCAGTCTGAAGATACGCAGTATTTT; CDR3aa: CSVEDWGRQSEDTQYF
j_gene: TRBJ2-7; abundance: .; d_gene: .; v_gene: TRBV6-5; CDR3nt: TGTGCCAGCAGTTACTCGGGGACCTACGAGCAGTACTTC; CDR3aa: CASSYSGTYEQYF
j_gene: TRBJ2-7; abundance: .; d_gene: .; v_gene: TRBV5-1; CDR3nt: TGCGCCAGCACTGACGGTTCTTACGAGCAGTACTTC; CDR3aa: CASTDGSYEQYF
j_gene: TRBJ2-5; abundance: .; d_gene: .; v_gene: TRBV18; CDR3nt: TGTGCCAGCTCGTTCGGACCAGAGGTTTCGGAGACCCAGTACTTC; CDR3aa: CASSFGPEVSETQYF
j_gene: TRBJ1-1; abundance: .; d_gene: .; v_gene: TRBV5-4; CDR3nt: TGTGCCAGCAGCTTGGTATTGGTCGGGCCGAACACTGAAGCTTTCTTT; CDR3aa: CASSLVLVGPNTEAFF
j_gene: TRBJ1-5; abundance: .; d_gene: TRBD1; v_gene: TRBV11-3; CDR3nt: TGTGCCAGCAGCCTCGGACAGGGCACCAATCAGCCCCAGCATTTT; CDR3aa: CASSLGQGTNQPQHF
j_gene: TRBJ1-5; abundance: once; d_gene: .; v_gene: TRBV21-1; CDR3nt: TGTGCCAGCAGCAAAGGCTTGAGGGTTTGGGGCAATCAGCCCCAGCATTTT; CDR3aa: CASSKGLRVWGNQPQHF
j_gene: TRBJ1-1; abundance: .; d_gene: TRBD1; v_gene: TRBV11-1; CDR3nt: TGTGCCAGCAGCCCCGGACAGGGGGACACTGAAGCTTTCTTT; CDR3aa: CASSPGQGDTEAFF
j_gene: TRBJ2-7; abundance: .; d_gene: .; v_gene: TRBV5-8; CDR3nt: TGTGCCAGCAGCCAGATGGAAAAGATGACAGTCTCCTACGAGCAGTACTTC; CDR3aa: CASSQMEKMTVSYEQYF
j_gene: TRBJ2-1; abundance: .; d_gene: .; v_gene: TRBV7-3; CDR3nt: TGTGCCAGCAGGGGTGTCGGACCGGAGCAGTTCTTC; CDR3aa: CASRGVGPEQFF
j_gene: TRBJ1-6; abundance: .; d_gene: .; v_gene: TRBV6-1; CDR3nt: TGTGCCAGCAGCTTCCCAAATTCACCCCTCCACTTT; CDR3aa: CASSFPNSPLHF
j_gene: TRBJ2-2; abundance: .; d_gene: .; v_gene: TRBV5-1; CDR3nt: TGCGCCAGCAGCTTGGTGAACAGCCCTAACACCGGGGAGCTGTTTTTT; CDR3aa: CASSLVNSPNTGELFF
j_gene: TRBJ2-1; abundance: .; d_gene: .; v_gene: TRBV19; CDR3nt: TGTGCCAGTAGCCTAAGGGATGAGCAGTTCTTC; CDR3aa: CASSLRDEQFF
j_gene: TRBJ2-1; abundance: .; d_gene: .; v_gene: TRBV4-2; CDR3nt: TGTGCCAGCAGCCAAGGCAATTTAGAGAATGAGCAGTTCTTC; CDR3aa: CASSQGNLENEQFF
j_gene: TRBJ1-2; abundance: .; d_gene: .; v_gene: TRBV27; CDR3nt: TGTGCCAGCAGTTTGGTTCCTGGCTATGGCTACACCTTC; CDR3aa: CASSLVPGYGYTF
j_gene: TRBJ2-7; abundance: .; d_gene: TRBD1; v_gene: TRBV6-1; CDR3nt: TGTGCCGTCTGGGACAGTTACTACGAGCAGTACTTC; CDR3aa: CAVWDSYYEQYF
j_gene: TRBJ1-1; abundance: .; d_gene: .; v_gene: TRBV7-3; CDR3nt: TGTGCCAGCAGTCAGGGCCCGAACACTGAAGCTTTCTTT; CDR3aa: CASSQGPNTEAFF
j_gene: TRBJ2-3; abundance: .; d_gene: .; v_gene: TRBV19; CDR3nt: TGTGCCAGTAGTTTTGCGGGGTACCAGGGGCCAGATACGCAGTATTTT; CDR3aa: CASSFAGYQGPDTQYF
j_gene: TRBJ1-1; abundance: once; d_gene: .; v_gene: TRBV6-5; CDR3nt: TGTGCCAGCAGTTACTCCAATACAAACACTGAAGCTTTCTTT; CDR3aa: CASSYSNTNTEAFF
j_gene: TRBJ1-2; abundance: .; d_gene: .; v_gene: TRBV29-1; CDR3nt: TGCAGCGTTGATTCAACCAGGGAGGAGGTTGGCTACACCTTC; CDR3aa: CSVDSTREEVGYTF
j_gene: TRBJ1-5; abundance: .; d_gene: .; v_gene: TRBV7-2; CDR3nt: TGTGCCAGCAGCTTTTCCGGCGATCAGCCCCAGCATTTT; CDR3aa: CASSFSGDQPQHF
j_gene: TRBJ1-1; abundance: .; d_gene: .; v_gene: TRBV4-3; CDR3nt: TGCGCCAGCGGCCCCGTGGGAGTAGGCACTGAAGCTTTCTTT; CDR3aa: CASGPVGVGTEAFF